This is a list of T cell receptor beta chains from one sample in a study of cytomegalovirus exposure and HLA in healthy donors. Some clones are missing from TCRdb's copy, which holds only in-frame ones; the method was immunoSEQ multiplex PCR. The repertoire holds approximately 130,000 clones, with around 85% as singletons. The sample was PBMCs. The receptors derive from a woman in her twenties or thirties in good health and CMV-seronegative. The CDR3 runs from the conserved cysteine through the conserved F or W. A D gene is named only where the DNA matches it firmly. Only some rows state a clone size, as once, few, many or a class for expanded clones.

D gene: TRBD1; J gene: TRBJ2-7; V gene: TRBV27; clone size: -; CDR3 DNA: TGTGCCAGCAGTTTACAGGGGGAGAGCTCCTACGAGCAGTACTTC; CDR3 protein: CASSLQGESSYEQYF
D gene: -; J gene: TRBJ1-5; V gene: TRBV5-1; clone size: -; CDR3 DNA: TGCGCCAGCAGCGCCGGGCTCGGGGGCAATCAGCCCCAGCATTTT; CDR3 protein: CASSAGLGGNQPQHF
D gene: TRBD1; J gene: TRBJ2-3; V gene: TRBV9; clone size: once; CDR3 DNA: TGTGCCAGCAGCGAGGGGGGACAGGGGTGGGCAGATACGCAGTATTTT; CDR3 protein: CASSEGGQGWADTQYF
D gene: -; J gene: TRBJ2-1; V gene: TRBV19; clone size: -; CDR3 DNA: TGTGCCAGTAGTATGGGGGGTCCCAGGGCTGATGAGCAGTTCTTC; CDR3 protein: CASSMGGPRADEQFF
D gene: TRBD1; J gene: TRBJ1-5; V gene: TRBV10-3; clone size: -; CDR3 DNA: TGTGCCATCAGCTCGACAGGGCCTCGGCCCCAGCATTTT; CDR3 protein: CAISSTGPRPQHF
D gene: TRBD1; J gene: TRBJ1-2; V gene: TRBV15; clone size: -; CDR3 DNA: TGTGCCACCAGCCGACAGGGGGACTATGGCTACACCTTC; CDR3 protein: CATSRQGDYGYTF
D gene: -; J gene: TRBJ2-1; V gene: TRBV9; clone size: -; CDR3 DNA: TGTGCCAGCAGCGTAGAGGGGGGGCCGTACAATGAGCAGTTCTTC; CDR3 protein: CASSVEGGPYNEQFF
D gene: TRBD2; J gene: TRBJ2-1; V gene: TRBV2; clone size: -; CDR3 DNA: TGTGCCAGCAGTGCCAGGACTAGCGGGGGGTACAATGAGCAGTTCTTC; CDR3 protein: CASSARTSGGYNEQFF
D gene: -; J gene: TRBJ1-6; V gene: TRBV5-6; clone size: -; CDR3 DNA: TGTGCCAGCAGCCTGATCCGACGGGGGAGCTCCTATAATTCACCCCTCCACTTT; CDR3 protein: CASSLIRRGSSYNSPLHF
D gene: -; J gene: TRBJ2-7; V gene: TRBV18; clone size: -; CDR3 DNA: TGTGCCAGCTCACCGCTAGGGGACGAGCAGTACTTC; CDR3 protein: CASSPLGDEQYF
D gene: -; J gene: TRBJ1-5; V gene: TRBV18; clone size: -; CDR3 DNA: TGTGCCAGCTCGGTGACAGAGGGCAATCAGCCCCAGCATTTT; CDR3 protein: CASSVTEGNQPQHF
D gene: -; J gene: TRBJ2-6; V gene: TRBV7-2; clone size: -; CDR3 DNA: TGTGCCAGCAGCTTAGTGGGGGGCTCTGGGGCCAACGTCCTGACTTTC; CDR3 protein: CASSLVGGSGANVLTF
D gene: TRBD1; J gene: TRBJ1-1; V gene: TRBV4-1; clone size: -; CDR3 DNA: TGCGCCAGCAGCCAGGGGACAGGGCGGGGGTGGGCTTTCTTT; CDR3 protein: CASSQGTGRGWAFF
D gene: TRBD2; J gene: TRBJ2-3; V gene: TRBV5-1; clone size: -; CDR3 DNA: TGCGCCAGCAGCTTGCCCGGGACTAGCGGGGGAACAGATACGCAGTATTTT; CDR3 protein: CASSLPGTSGGTDTQYF
D gene: TRBD1; J gene: TRBJ2-7; V gene: TRBV7-8; clone size: -; CDR3 DNA: TGTGCCAGCAGCTTCACGAGCGGGACAGGGCGCCCTGGAAGATCCTACGAGCAGTACTTC; CDR3 protein: CASSFTSGTGRPGRSYEQYF
D gene: TRBD2; J gene: TRBJ2-3; V gene: TRBV14; clone size: -; CDR3 DNA: TGTGCCAGCGGAGCGGGGGTAACGCAGTATTTT; CDR3 protein: CASGAGVTQYF
D gene: -; J gene: TRBJ1-2; V gene: TRBV2; clone size: -; CDR3 DNA: TGTGCCAGCTTGGGCGTTTGCACCTTC; CDR3 protein: CASLGVCTF
D gene: -; J gene: TRBJ2-7; V gene: TRBV10-1; clone size: -; CDR3 DNA: TGCGCCAGCAGTGAGACGTTCACAGGGCCTAAAGAGCAGTACTTC; CDR3 protein: CASSETFTGPKEQYF
D gene: -; J gene: TRBJ2-7; V gene: TRBV6-1; clone size: -; CDR3 DNA: TGTGCCAGCCCCATTCACAGTGCCTACGAGCAGTACTTC; CDR3 protein: CASPIHSAYEQYF
D gene: -; J gene: TRBJ2-7; V gene: TRBV5-1; clone size: -; CDR3 DNA: TGCGCCAGCAGCTTGGACATCACCGGGGACGAGCAGTACTTC; CDR3 protein: CASSLDITGDEQYF
D gene: TRBD2; J gene: TRBJ2-7; V gene: TRBV9; clone size: -; CDR3 DNA: TGTGCCAGCAGTCCCGGGGGGGCCGGGGAGCAGTACTTC; CDR3 protein: CASSPGGAGEQYF
D gene: -; J gene: TRBJ1-3; V gene: TRBV6-6; clone size: once; CDR3 DNA: TGTGCCAGCAGTTACAAGGGACTCACTGGAAACACCATATATTTT; CDR3 protein: CASSYKGLTGNTIYF
D gene: -; J gene: TRBJ1-6; V gene: TRBV4-1; clone size: many; CDR3 DNA: TGCGCCAGCAGTTCCTCCAGGGAGGCACCCCTCCACTTT; CDR3 protein: CASSSSREAPLHF
D gene: -; J gene: TRBJ2-5; V gene: TRBV10-1; clone size: few; CDR3 DNA: TGCGCCAGCACCGAAAGGGGGGAGACCCAGTACTTC; CDR3 protein: CASTERGETQYF
D gene: -; J gene: TRBJ1-5; V gene: TRBV4-3; clone size: -; CDR3 DNA: TGCGCCAGCAGCCAAGAGCGTACTCAGCCCCAGCATTTT; CDR3 protein: CASSQERTQPQHF
D gene: -; J gene: TRBJ2-5; V gene: TRBV7-2; clone size: -; CDR3 DNA: TGTGCCAGCAGCTTGGAAGCTAGGGAGACCCAGTACTTC; CDR3 protein: CASSLEARETQYF
D gene: TRBD1; J gene: TRBJ2-3; V gene: TRBV7-9; clone size: -; CDR3 DNA: TGTGCCAGCAGGACAGGGGACCCCACAGATACGCAGTATTTT; CDR3 protein: CASRTGDPTDTQYF
D gene: TRBD2; J gene: TRBJ2-5; V gene: TRBV7-9; clone size: -; CDR3 DNA: TGTGCCAGCAGCCCGAGGGGTAGCGGGGGGCCACAAGAGACCCAGTACTTC; CDR3 protein: CASSPRGSGGPQETQYF
D gene: -; J gene: TRBJ1-3; V gene: TRBV2; clone size: -; CDR3 DNA: TGTGCCAGCAGTAGGGCACGGGAAAACACCATATATTTT; CDR3 protein: CASSRARENTIYF
D gene: TRBD2; J gene: TRBJ2-3; V gene: TRBV11-3; clone size: -; CDR3 DNA: TGTGCCAGCAGCTTAGCCGGGGGGGAAAGCACAGATACGCAGTATTTT; CDR3 protein: CASSLAGGESTDTQYF
D gene: TRBD1; J gene: TRBJ2-7; V gene: TRBV30; clone size: few; CDR3 DNA: TGTGCCTGCCTACCTCCCCCCGCAGGGGGCAACGAGCAGTACTTC; CDR3 protein: CACLPPPAGGNEQYF
D gene: -; J gene: TRBJ1-6; V gene: TRBV10-3; clone size: -; CDR3 DNA: TGTGCCACGGCGGGGGGGAATTCACCCCTCCACTTT; CDR3 protein: CATAGGNSPLHF
D gene: TRBD1; J gene: TRBJ2-3; V gene: TRBV12-5; clone size: -; CDR3 DNA: TGTGCTAGTGGTCAGGACAGGGGTACAGATACGCAGTATTTT; CDR3 protein: CASGQDRGTDTQYF
D gene: -; J gene: TRBJ1-2; V gene: TRBV28; clone size: -; CDR3 DNA: TGTGCCAGCAGCCAGGACTGGGGAAGCTATGGCTACACCTTC; CDR3 protein: CASSQDWGSYGYTF
D gene: -; J gene: TRBJ2-7; V gene: TRBV6-5; clone size: -; CDR3 DNA: TGTGCCAGCAGGGGAGGGACAGGTAGCTCCTACGAGCAGTACTTC; CDR3 protein: CASRGGTGSSYEQYF
D gene: -; J gene: TRBJ1-6; V gene: TRBV13; clone size: many; CDR3 DNA: TGTGCCAGCAGCTTAGTAGAGGGTACGGGTAATTCACCCCTCCACTTT; CDR3 protein: CASSLVEGTGNSPLHF
D gene: -; J gene: TRBJ1-5; V gene: TRBV23-1; clone size: -; CDR3 DNA: TGCGCCAGCAGTCCCAGGCAGGGGTGTATAGGCAATCAGCCCCAGCATTTT; CDR3 protein: CASSPRQGCIGNQPQHF
D gene: -; J gene: TRBJ2-1; V gene: TRBV7-3; clone size: -; CDR3 DNA: TGTGCCAGCAGCTTAGGCCTCGGGGGTTCCTACAATGAGCAGTTCTTC; CDR3 protein: CASSLGLGGSYNEQFF
D gene: TRBD1; J gene: TRBJ1-6; V gene: TRBV6-1; clone size: -; CDR3 DNA: TGTGCCAGCAAAGACAGGGTTAATTCACCCCTCCACTTT; CDR3 protein: CASKDRVNSPLHF
D gene: -; J gene: TRBJ1-2; V gene: TRBV29-1; clone size: -; CDR3 DNA: TGCAGCGTTGAATCTTGGGCTGACAGCCCTAACTATGGCTACACCTTC; CDR3 protein: CSVESWADSPNYGYTF
D gene: -; J gene: TRBJ1-3; V gene: TRBV19; clone size: -; CDR3 DNA: TGTGCCAGTAGTGCCGGGACTCTAGGGCGAAACACCATATATTTT; CDR3 protein: CASSAGTLGRNTIYF
D gene: TRBD2; J gene: TRBJ2-5; V gene: TRBV4-2; clone size: -; CDR3 DNA: TGTGCCAGCAGCCAAGCCGGCGGGGGTGGGGAGACCCAGTACTTC; CDR3 protein: CASSQAGGGGETQYF
D gene: -; J gene: TRBJ1-3; V gene: TRBV2; clone size: -; CDR3 DNA: TGTGCCAGCACCCCCCGCGGGCTTGGAAACACCATATATTTT; CDR3 protein: CASTPRGLGNTIYF
D gene: -; J gene: TRBJ1-4; V gene: TRBV2; clone size: -; CDR3 DNA: TGTGCCAGCAGTGGTCCTCCCGGTGGTGAAAAACTGTTTTTT; CDR3 protein: CASSGPPGGEKLFF
D gene: TRBD2; J gene: TRBJ2-1; V gene: TRBV5-1; clone size: -; CDR3 DNA: TGCGCCAGCAGCTTACTAGCGACCAATGAGCAGTTCTTC; CDR3 protein: CASSLLATNEQFF
D gene: TRBD1; J gene: TRBJ1-2; V gene: TRBV9; clone size: -; CDR3 DNA: TGTGCCAGCAGCCCCTCGGGACAGGGGTACTCGGCAGGTGGCTACACCTTC; CDR3 protein: CASSPSGQGYSAGGYTF
D gene: -; J gene: TRBJ2-7; V gene: TRBV7-2; clone size: few; CDR3 DNA: TGTGCCAGCAGCTCCCGCCACCTCGGCGGGGACTCCTACGAGCAGTACTTC; CDR3 protein: CASSSRHLGGDSYEQYF
D gene: -; J gene: TRBJ1-1; V gene: TRBV9; clone size: -; CDR3 DNA: TGTGCCAGCAGCGTAGCCCAGGGATTGGGGAACACTGAAGCTTTCTTT; CDR3 protein: CASSVAQGLGNTEAFF
D gene: TRBD1; J gene: TRBJ1-1; V gene: TRBV15; clone size: -; CDR3 DNA: TGTGCCACCAGCGCCCGACAGGGAGTAGGCACTGAAGCTTTCTTT; CDR3 protein: CATSARQGVGTEAFF
D gene: TRBD2; J gene: TRBJ2-1; V gene: TRBV5-8; clone size: once; CDR3 DNA: TGTGCCAGCAGCCCGACGCGATTACTAGCGGGGGCCTACAATGAGCAGTTCTTC; CDR3 protein: CASSPTRLLAGAYNEQFF
D gene: -; J gene: TRBJ2-5; V gene: TRBV5-4; clone size: -; CDR3 DNA: TGTGCCAGCAGCTTGGAAACCCGGTGGGAGACCCAGTACTTC; CDR3 protein: CASSLETRWETQYF
D gene: TRBD1; J gene: TRBJ1-2; V gene: TRBV28; clone size: -; CDR3 DNA: TGTGCCAGCAGTTCGACAGGGTCCAGCGGCTACACCTTC; CDR3 protein: CASSSTGSSGYTF
D gene: TRBD1; J gene: TRBJ2-2; V gene: TRBV11-3; clone size: -; CDR3 DNA: TGTGCCAGCAGCAACGACAGGGGCGGCACCGGGGAGCTGTTTTTT; CDR3 protein: CASSNDRGGTGELFF
D gene: TRBD1; J gene: TRBJ1-2; V gene: TRBV19; clone size: once; CDR3 DNA: TGTGCCAGTAGTCCCGAAGGGACAGGGACCTCCTATGGCTACACCTTC; CDR3 protein: CASSPEGTGTSYGYTF
D gene: TRBD2; J gene: TRBJ2-2; V gene: TRBV5-1; clone size: -; CDR3 DNA: TGCGCCAGCAGCTTGGTACTAGCGGGGGGACCTACCGGGGAGCTGTTTTTT; CDR3 protein: CASSLVLAGGPTGELFF
D gene: TRBD2; J gene: TRBJ2-3; V gene: TRBV15; clone size: -; CDR3 DNA: TGTGCCACCAGCAGAGCGGGGGGGCGGGGAGATACGCAGTATTTT; CDR3 protein: CATSRAGGRGDTQYF
D gene: -; J gene: TRBJ1-2; V gene: TRBV9; clone size: -; CDR3 DNA: TGTGCCAGCGAGCGGGGAGAGGGCTATGGCTACACCTTC; CDR3 protein: CASERGEGYGYTF
D gene: -; J gene: TRBJ2-1; V gene: TRBV11-2; clone size: -; CDR3 DNA: TGTGCCAGCAGCCTAAAACAGGTGCAGTTCTTC; CDR3 protein: CASSLKQVQFF
D gene: -; J gene: TRBJ1-2; V gene: TRBV6-5; clone size: -; CDR3 DNA: TGTGCCAGCAGTTCACTACGTAATGGCTACACCTTC; CDR3 protein: CASSSLRNGYTF
D gene: TRBD1; J gene: TRBJ2-2; V gene: TRBV19; clone size: -; CDR3 DNA: TGTGCCAGTAGTTGGGACAGGGCAAACACCGGGGAGCTGTTTTTT; CDR3 protein: CASSWDRANTGELFF